This T cell receptor (beta chain) was sequenced during a study of blood T cell repertoires in COVID-19. As for the study in general: Sites in the United States, Italy and Spain provided acute and convalescent COVID-19 samples. T cells, B-cell-depleted T cells, or PBMCs supplied cDNA or gDNA.

Looked up from germline, CDR1 is SGDLS and CDR2 is YYNGEE. This CDR3 is 17 amino acids long. The V and J ends lost 1 base and 4 bases, in that order; junction bases with no gene match: 11. TCRdb's copy holds only in-frame clones and misses some; the assay was immunoSEQ multiplex PCR. The sample holds around 40,000 clones; about 82% are singletons and the top ten take 9.9%. The genes are TRBV9 and TRBJ1-3; 7 nucleotides match TRBD1. Sequenced: peripheral blood. This TCR derives from a human donor in a cohort sampled during active COVID-19. The CDR3 loop reads CASSVLDRPKAGNTIYF. The CDR3 DNA is TGTGCCAGCAGCGTACTGGACAGGCCTAAAGCCGGAAACACCATATATTTT.